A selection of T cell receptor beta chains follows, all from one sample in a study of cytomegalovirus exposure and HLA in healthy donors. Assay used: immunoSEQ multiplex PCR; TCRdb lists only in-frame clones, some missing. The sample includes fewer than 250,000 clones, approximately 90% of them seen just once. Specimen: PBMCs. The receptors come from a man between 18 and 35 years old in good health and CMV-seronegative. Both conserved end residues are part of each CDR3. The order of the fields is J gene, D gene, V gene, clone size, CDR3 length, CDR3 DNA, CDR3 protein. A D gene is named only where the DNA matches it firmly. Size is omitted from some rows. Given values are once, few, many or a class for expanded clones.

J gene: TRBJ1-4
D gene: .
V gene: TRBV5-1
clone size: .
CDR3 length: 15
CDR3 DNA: TGCGCCAGCAGCGTTGACGGGACTTCAGAAGAAAAACTGTTTTTT
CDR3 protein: CASSVDGTSEEKLFF

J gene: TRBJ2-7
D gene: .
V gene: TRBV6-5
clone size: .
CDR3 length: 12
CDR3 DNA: TGTGCCAGCAGCTTCCAGAGGTCCCGGGAGTACTTC
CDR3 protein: CASSFQRSREYF

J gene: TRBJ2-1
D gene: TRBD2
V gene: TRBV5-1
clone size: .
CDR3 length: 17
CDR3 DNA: TGCGCCAGCAGCCCCCAACCTCGGACTAGCGGGAACAATGAGCAGTTCTTC
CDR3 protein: CASSPQPRTSGNNEQFF

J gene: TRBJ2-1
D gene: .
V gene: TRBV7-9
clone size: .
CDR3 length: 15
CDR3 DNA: TGTGCCAGCAGCTTAGGCGAGACAGGCGACAATGAGCAGTTCTTC
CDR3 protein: CASSLGETGDNEQFF

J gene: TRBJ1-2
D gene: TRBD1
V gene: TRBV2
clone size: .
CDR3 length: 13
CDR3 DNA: TGTGCCAGCAGCGCTCAGGGGGTCTATGGCTACACCTTC
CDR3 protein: CASSAQGVYGYTF

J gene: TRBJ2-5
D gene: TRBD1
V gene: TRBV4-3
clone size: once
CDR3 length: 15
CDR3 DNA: TGCGCCAGCAGCCAAGATCAGGGACAGTGGGAGACCCAGTACTTC
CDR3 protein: CASSQDQGQWETQYF

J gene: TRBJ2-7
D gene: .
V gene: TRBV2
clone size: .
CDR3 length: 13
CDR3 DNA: TGTGCCAGCAGTGTTATAGGGGGGGGCGAGCAGTACTTC
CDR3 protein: CASSVIGGGEQYF

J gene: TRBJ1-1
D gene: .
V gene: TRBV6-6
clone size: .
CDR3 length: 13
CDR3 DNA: TGTGCCAGCACCAACAGCAGATACGCTGAAGCTTTCTTT
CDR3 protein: CASTNSRYAEAFF

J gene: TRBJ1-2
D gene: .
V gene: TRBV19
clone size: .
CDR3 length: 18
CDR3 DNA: TGTGCCAGTAGTATAGGAGGCTTTGGGCCAGGGCTCATTTATGGCTACACCTTC
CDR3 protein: CASSIGGFGPGLIYGYTF

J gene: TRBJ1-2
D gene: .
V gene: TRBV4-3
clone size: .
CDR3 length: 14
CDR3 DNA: TGCGCCAGCAGCCAAGATGTAGGGGTCTATGGCTACACCTTC
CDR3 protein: CASSQDVGVYGYTF

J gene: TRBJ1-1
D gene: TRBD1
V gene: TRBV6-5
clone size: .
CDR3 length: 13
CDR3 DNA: TGTGCCAGCACCTACAGGGGGAACACTGAAGCTTTCTTT
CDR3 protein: CASTYRGNTEAFF

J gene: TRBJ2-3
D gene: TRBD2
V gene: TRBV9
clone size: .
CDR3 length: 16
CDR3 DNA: TGTGCCAGCAGCGTAGAAGGGCGGGGGGACACAGATACGCAGTATTTT
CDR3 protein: CASSVEGRGDTDTQYF